The rows below give T cell receptor beta chains drawn from one sample of a study of T cells in Graves' hyperthyroidism and ophthalmopathy. TCRdb re-called the multiplex PCR reads with MiXCR, one entry per CDR3 protein. The repertoire holds approximately 710,000 distinct CDR3 sequences, with roughly 17% as singletons. The source material was blood. The receptors were gathered from a man aged 45-60 years with Graves' hyperthyroidism. Both conserved end residues are part of each CDR3. D genes are given only for firm matches. Only part of the rows carry a size: once, few, many, or a class if the clone is expanded.

v_gene	d_gene	abundance	j_gene	CDR3aa	CDR3nt
TRBV11-2	NA	many	TRBJ1-2	CASSRGGGYTF	TGTGCCAGCAGCCGGGGGGGAGGCTACACCTTC
TRBV30	NA	many	TRBJ2-5	CAWSPGHTQTQYF	TGTGCCTGGAGCCCGGGCCATACGCAGACCCAGTACTTC
TRBV7-9	NA	NA	TRBJ2-7	CASSLGRGAYGQYF	TGTGCCAGCAGCTTAGGGAGGGGAGCCTACGGGCAGTACTTC
TRBV7-6	NA	few	TRBJ2-2	CASSTASASVPGELFF	TGTGCCAGCAGCACCGCTAGCGCGAGTGTACCCGGGGAGCTGTTTTTT
TRBV12-3/TRBV12-4	TRBD1	NA	TRBJ2-5	CASSFQAGGLTQYF	TGTGCCAGCAGTTTTCAGGCAGGGGGATTGACCCAGTACTTC
TRBV15	TRBD1	NA	TRBJ1-2	CATSRTRDSGYGYTF	TGTGCCACCAGTAGGACTCGGGACAGCGGCTATGGCTACACCTTC
TRBV5-6	NA	NA	TRBJ2-5	CASSGAYRVLEQETQYF	TGTGCCAGCAGCGGAGCCTACAGGGTTTTAGAACAAGAGACCCAGTACTTC
TRBV7-2	NA	many	TRBJ1-1	CASSTRTDRDTEAFF	TGTGCCAGCAGCACCCGGACGGACAGAGATACTGAAGCTTTCTTT
TRBV5-1	NA	NA	TRBJ1-1	CASSLDGRGGTEAFF	TGCGCCAGCAGCTTGGACGGACGGGGAGGGACTGAAGCTTTCTTT
TRBV19	TRBD2	NA	TRBJ2-5	CASSPGGSGRMETQYF	TGTGCCAGTAGTCCCGGTGGTAGCGGGAGGATGGAGACCCAGTACTTC
TRBV28	NA	many	TRBJ1-1	CASTLHTEAFF	TGTGCCAGCACCCTTCACACTGAAGCTTTCTTT
TRBV12-3/TRBV12-4	TRBD1	few	TRBJ1-3	CASSYSGTGLGNTIYF	TGTGCCAGCAGTTACTCCGGGACAGGGTTAGGAAACACCATATATTTT
TRBV6-5	TRBD1	many	TRBJ1-2	CASSYSGQGPYGYTF	TGTGCCAGCAGTTACTCGGGACAGGGTCCTTATGGCTACACCTTC
TRBV5-1	TRBD2	many	TRBJ2-1	CASSLAAGQYNEQFF	TGCGCCAGCAGCTTGGCAGCGGGGCAATACAATGAGCAGTTCTTC
TRBV28	NA	many	TRBJ1-2	CASSSPGGGNSYGYTF	TGTGCCAGCAGTTCCCCCGGGGGGGGGAATTCATATGGCTACACCTTC
TRBV18	NA	many	TRBJ2-4	CASSQGLAANIQYF	TGTGCCAGCTCCCAGGGACTCGCGGCAAACATTCAGTACTTC
TRBV2	NA	many	TRBJ1-2	CASSEIQANYGYTF	TGTGCCAGCAGTGAGATCCAGGCGAACTATGGCTACACCTTC
TRBV19	NA	many	TRBJ1-1	CASKEGNTEAFF	TGTGCCAGTAAGGAGGGGAACACTGAAGCTTTCTTT
TRBV7-9	NA	few	TRBJ1-5	CASSPRESNQPQHF	TGTGCCAGCAGCCCCAGGGAAAGCAATCAGCCCCAGCATTTT
TRBV28	NA	many	TRBJ1-2	CASSLQGLRYTF	TGTGCCAGCAGTTTACAGGGCCTCCGCTACACCTTC
TRBV6-5	NA	many	TRBJ2-2	CASSYGGLLTGELFF	TGTGCCAGCAGTTACGGGGGTCTACTAACCGGGGAGCTGTTTTTT
TRBV10-1	TRBD2	NA	TRBJ2-3	CASSESLAGGGTQYF	TGCGCCAGCAGTGAGTCGCTAGCGGGAGGTGGTACGCAGTATTTT
TRBV20-1	TRBD2	many	TRBJ2-1	CSARLAGDNEQFF	TGCAGTGCGAGACTAGCGGGAGATAATGAGCAGTTCTTC
TRBV9	NA	many	TRBJ2-3	CASSFPLTDTQYF	TGTGCCAGCAGCTTCCCCCTCACAGATACGCAGTATTTT
TRBV12-3/TRBV12-4	TRBD2	NA	TRBJ2-1	CASSLRLAGDYNEQFF	TGTGCCAGCAGTCTCAGACTAGCGGGAGACTACAATGAGCAGTTCTTC
TRBV28	NA	many	TRBJ1-1	CASSFKGEGTEAFF	TGTGCCAGCAGTTTCAAGGGGGAGGGCACTGAAGCTTTCTTT
TRBV24-1	TRBD2	once	TRBJ2-1	CATRTGTSGRPSEFF	TGTGCCACCAGGACCGGGACTAGCGGGAGGCCCTCAGAGTTCTTC
TRBV6-2/TRBV6-3	TRBD1	many	TRBJ2-7	CASISGTGGSEQYF	TGTGCCAGCATTTCCGGGACAGGGGGCTCCGAGCAGTACTTC
TRBV6-1	NA	few	TRBJ1-2	CASSGGGAGFGYTF	TGTGCCAGCAGTGGAGGAGGCGCAGGCTTTGGCTACACCTTC
TRBV28	TRBD1	many	TRBJ2-7	CASRRQGSEGEQYF	TGTGCCAGCAGGAGACAGGGTTCTGAGGGTGAGCAGTACTTC
TRBV5-5	NA	many	TRBJ2-1	CASSTETALADEQFF	TGTGCCAGCAGCACTGAGACGGCCCTTGCGGATGAGCAGTTCTTC
TRBV6-2/TRBV6-3	TRBD2	many	TRBJ2-3	CASSYIGRSGTDTQYF	TGTGCCAGCAGTTACATCGGGAGGAGCGGCACAGATACGCAGTATTTT
TRBV12-3/TRBV12-4	NA	many	TRBJ1-4	CASRSSTGANEKLFF	TGTGCCAGCAGATCATCGACAGGAGCTAATGAAAAACTGTTTTTT
TRBV27	NA	many	TRBJ1-2	CASSFLGSLGVLYGYTF	TGTGCCAGCAGTTTTCTTGGATCTCTGGGGGTTTTATATGGCTACACCTTC
TRBV11-1	TRBD2	NA	TRBJ2-1	CASSFASGTLREQFF	TGTGCCAGCAGCTTTGCTAGCGGGACCTTACGAGAGCAGTTCTTC
TRBV18	NA	few	TRBJ1-4	CASSPVHDRGNNEKLFF	TGTGCCAGCTCACCTGTCCACGATCGGGGGAATAATGAAAAACTGTTTTTT